These 27 T cell receptor beta chains were all obtained from the same sample, sequenced in a study of T cell responses to AZD1222 COVID-19 vaccine. Data came from immunoSEQ multiplex PCR; TCRdb stores just in-frame clones and leaves some out. The sample has about 100,000 clones, over 75% seen once; the top ten hold 4% to 4.5%. Source: peripheral blood, taken on day 0 of MenACWY control vaccination. These receptors all come from an adult in good health.

The chain employs TRBV7-2 and TRBJ1-6, with D perhaps matching TRBD1 (6 bases). CDR1 is SGHTA and CDR2 is FQGNSA in the germline V gene. This CDR3 comprises 12 residues. Trimming took off 3 bases at V and 18 bases at J, with 15 bases between the two ends. CDR3 coding DNA: TGTGCCAGCAGCTTGCCCTGGGGGGCACACCACTTT. Translated: CASSLPWGAHHF. Together with reference TRBV7-2 and TRBJ1-6, the CDR3 gives the full variable domain: GAGVSQSPSNKVTEKGKDVELRCDPISGHTALYWYRQSLGQGLEFLIYFQGNSAPDKSGLPSDRFSAERTGGSVSTLTIQRTQQEDSAVYLCASSLPWGAHHFGNGTRLTVT.

The chain links TRBV27 to TRBJ1-4, with TRBD1 matching 8 bases. This CDR3 has 17 amino acids. Germline CDR1 and CDR2: MNHEY and SMNVEV (reference sequence). V gave up 2 bases and J gave up 7 bases; unmatched junction bases: 12. CDR3 nucleotides: TGTGCCAGCAGTTTAACCCGGCAGGGGGCGGTGGGTGAAAAACTGTTTTTT. This codes for CASSLTRQGAVGEKLFF.

The chain employs TRBV4-2 and TRBJ1-5; maybe TRBD1 (6 bases). The V gene lost 3 bases and the J gene lost 6 bases, with 12 bases spanning the gap. This CDR3 has 14 residues. The germline gives CDR1 LGHNA, CDR2 YNFKEQ. The DNA for the CDR3 is TGTGCCAGCAGCCAGGTGGGGGCTGGTCAGCCCCAGCATTTT. It specifies CASSQVGAGQPQHF.

V usage is TRBV16 and J usage is TRBJ1-5; D not certain. This CDR3 has 14 amino acids. Germline V gives CDR1 KGHSY, CDR2 FQNENV. Trimming left V 4 bases short and J 2 bases short, with 9 bases between. Here the CDR3 DNA reads TGTGCCAGCAGCCCGGAGCGTCGCAATCAGCCCCAGCATTTT. This sequence encodes CASSPERRNQPQHF.

This chain connects TRBV6-6 to TRBJ1-5; D gene ambiguous. Trimming took 4 bases from V and 9 from J, leaving 7 bases between them. CDR3 length: 11 amino acids. Germline V gene lookup returns CDR1 MNHNY and CDR2 SVGAGI (reference sequence). The CDR3 reads CASSFQGPQHF. In DNA, the CDR3 is TGTGCCAGCAGTTTCCAAGGGCCCCAGCATTTT.

The rearrangement joins TRBV7-9 to TRBJ2-4; 9 positions match TRBD1. Germline V gene lookup returns CDR1 SEHNR and CDR2 FQNEAQ (reference sequence). V trimming: 5 bases; J trimming: 0 bases; junction bases outside the gene matches: 5. This CDR3 is built from 16 residues. CDR3 sequence (DNA): TGTGCCAGCAGCCCGGACAGGGGTTTAGCCAAAAACATTCAGTACTTC. Amino acid sequence: CASSPDRGLAKNIQYF.

This sequence joins TRBV5-4 and TRBJ1-2, with no clear D. Looked up from germline, CDR1 is SGHNT and CDR2 is YYREEE (reference sequence). Trimming left V 2 bases short and J 1 base short, with 3 bases between. This CDR3 is 12 amino acids long. CDR3 coding DNA: TGTGCCAGCAGCTTTCTTAACTATGGCTACACCTTC. This sequence encodes CASSFLNYGYTF.

This clone was detected only once. V gene TRBV15 combines with J gene TRBJ2-7; no firm D call. From germline, CDR1 is LNHNV and CDR2 YYDKDF (reference sequence). The V end was cut by 0 bases, the J end by 0 bases, with 12 bases between. The length of the CDR3 is 16 residues. Here the CDR3 DNA reads TGTGCCACCAGCAGAGAGGGCCAGGTCATCTCCTACGAGCAGTACTTC. The encoded protein is CATSREGQVISYEQYF.

The chain employs TRBV9 and TRBJ2-1; maybe TRBD2 (6 bases). CDR3 size: 13 residues. Trimming took 5 bases from V and 8 from J, leaving 14 bases between them. CDR1 and CDR2 from the germline V gene are SGDLS and YYNGEE. The CDR3 loop is CASRATSLDEQFF. The CDR3 bases are TGTGCCAGCAGGGCGACTAGTTTGGATGAGCAGTTCTTC.

This clone was recorded a few times. The chain couples TRBV28 to TRBJ1-5; tentative D call: TRBD1 (6 bases). In germline, CDR1 is MDHEN, CDR2 SYDVKM. The CDR3 has 13 residues. V lost 7 bases, J lost 4 bases, and 11 bases lay in between. As DNA, the CDR3 is TGTGCCAGCACCGTTACAGGGAATCAGCCCCAGCATTTT. Its translation is CASTVTGNQPQHF. The variable domain in full, completed from reference TRBV28 and TRBJ1-5, reads DVKVTQSSRYLVKRTGEKVFLECVQDMDHENMFWYRQDPGLGLRLIYFSYDVKMKEKGDIPEGYSVSREKKERFSLILESASTNQTSMYLCASTVTGNQPQHFGDGTRLSIL.

This sequence joins TRBV7-9 and TRBJ1-6, with unresolved D. Trimming pared 7 bases from V and 10 bases from J, leaving 20 bases between. The CDR3 is 15 amino acids. Germline V gene lookup returns CDR1 SEHNR and CDR2 FQNEAQ (reference sequence). The CDR3 reads CASISWETPYSPLHF. The CDR3 DNA is TGTGCCAGCATCTCCTGGGAGACCCCCTACTCACCCCTCCACTTT. Filled out from reference TRBV7-9 and TRBJ1-6, the complete variable domain reads DTGVSQNPRHKITKRGQNVTFRCDPISEHNRLYWYRQTLGQGPEFLTYFQNEAQLEKSRLLSDRFSAERPKGSFSTLEIQRTEQGDSAMYLCASISWETPYSPLHFGNGTRLTVT.

This clone occurred a few times. The chain recombines TRBV19 with TRBJ2-7; the D gene is possibly TRBD1 (6 bases). The CDR3 covers 13 residues. V gave up 5 bases and J gave up 6 bases, with 14 bases separating them. Germline CDR1 is LNHDA and CDR2 is SQIVND (reference sequence). The CDR3 protein is CASSPGTRAEQYF. CDR3 bases: TGTGCCAGTAGTCCCGGGACACGGGCCGAGCAGTACTTC.

The chain couples TRBV7-8 to TRBJ2-3; 10 bases match TRBD1. CDR1 and CDR2 from the germline V gene are SGHVS and FQNEAQ. The CDR3 runs 15 residues. Losses at the gene ends were 5 bases for V and 3 bases for J; bases not matched to a gene: 5. CDR3 DNA: TGTGCCAGCAGCCTGGGGACAGGGGAGACAGATACGCAGTATTTT. Amino acids: CASSLGTGETDTQYF. Drawing the rest from reference TRBV7-8 and TRBJ2-3, the complete variable domain is GAGVSQSPRYKVAKRGQDVALRCDPISGHVSLFWYQQALGQGPEFLTYFQNEAQLDKSGLPSDRFFAERPEGSVSTLKIQRTQQEDSAVYLCASSLGTGETDTQYFGPGTRLTVL.

The chain has TRBV7-8 and TRBJ1-5; D gene uncertain. Germline V gene lookup returns CDR1 SGHVS and CDR2 FQNEAQ. CDR3 length: 14 residues. The V end lost 1 base, the J end lost 8 bases, and 12 bases lay between the germline ends. The CDR3 sequence: CASSLVGRLKPQHF. The CDR3 nucleotides read TGTGCCAGCAGCTTAGTGGGCAGACTGAAGCCCCAGCATTTT.

The chain combines TRBV7-2 with TRBJ2-2; TRBD2 matches 12 bases. V dropped 5 bases and J dropped 3; count of bases not matched to a gene: 7. Germline lookup yields CDR1 SGHTA and CDR2 FQGNSA. The CDR3 runs 17 residues. The CDR3 is CASSQGLAGLDTGELFF. The DNA for the CDR3 is TGTGCCAGCAGCCAAGGACTAGCGGGGTTAGACACCGGGGAGCTGTTTTTT.

The chain is built from TRBV28 and TRBJ2-3, with TRBD2 identical over 10 bases. The CDR3 sequence is 15 residues long. V was pared by 4 bases and J by 2 bases, with 3 bases of the junction left unmatched. Germline CDR1 MDHEN, CDR2 SYDVKM. The CDR3 region is CASSSSGRATDTQYF. DNA of the CDR3: TGTGCCAGCAGTTCGAGCGGGAGGGCCACAGATACGCAGTATTTT.

The chain joins TRBV18 to TRBJ2-2; 7 nucleotides match TRBD1. The CDR3 length is 15 residues. Germline CDR1 KGHSH, CDR2 LQKENI. Trimming took 3 bases from V and 2 from J; bases not matched to a gene: 3. CDR3 in DNA: TGTGCCAGCTCACCGTGGGACAGAAACACCGGGGAGCTGTTTTTT. It specifies CASSPWDRNTGELFF.

The CDR3 DNA reads as TGCGCCAGCAGCCAAGGGGGGACGGTCTATGGCTACACCTTC. This sequence encodes CASSQGGTVYGYTF. This sequence joins TRBV4-3 and TRBJ1-2; maybe TRBD1 (5 bases). Trimming pared 1 base from V and 4 bases from J, leaving 10 bases between. This CDR3 spans 14 amino acids. CDR1 is LGHNA and CDR2 is YSLEER in the germline V gene.

The chain has TRBV11-3 and TRBJ1-2; D is undetermined. The CDR3 length is 11 residues. Germline lookup yields CDR1 SGHNT and CDR2 YENEEA. V lost 2 bases and J 10 bases, leaving 8 bases between the germline ends. DNA for the CDR3: TGTGCCAGCAGCTTAAAGGCCCTCTACACCTTC. This sequence encodes CASSLKALYTF.

This clone was recorded once. This chain links TRBV12-3 or TRBV12-4 with TRBJ1-5; tentatively, D is TRBD1 (5 bases). The ends were cut back, 5 bases at V and 3 bases at J, with 8 bases in the middle. This CDR3 region has 13 residues. The CDR3 region is CASSRDLNQPQHF. The DNA for the CDR3 is TGTGCCAGCAGTCGGGACCTCAATCAGCCCCAGCATTTT.

The rearrangement links TRBV10-3 to TRBJ1-3; D call uncertain. The V gene's germline CDR1 is ENHRY and CDR2 SYGVKD. V was clipped by 8 bases and J by 0 bases, with 8 bases between them. The CDR3 contains 13 residues. CDR3 nucleotides: TGTGCCATCGAGGCTAACTCTGGAAACACCATATATTTT. Protein product: CAIEANSGNTIYF.

V and J are TRBV7-9 and TRBJ2-2; TRBD2 might be the D (6 bases). Germline assignment: CDR1 SEHNR and CDR2 FQNEAQ (reference sequence). This CDR3 has 16 amino acids. The V end lost 8 bases, the J end lost 2 bases, and 18 bases lay between the germline ends. CDR3 coding DNA: TGTGCCAGCCCCAGAACAGGAGGGTACAACACCGGGGAGCTGTTTTTT. Translated, it gives CASPRTGGYNTGELFF. Together with reference TRBV7-9 and TRBJ2-2, the CDR3 gives the full variable domain: DTGVSQNPRHKITKRGQNVTFRCDPISEHNRLYWYRQTLGQGPEFLTYFQNEAQLEKSRLLSDRFSAERPKGSFSTLEIQRTEQGDSAMYLCASPRTGGYNTGELFFGEGSRLTVL.

The chain recombines TRBV9 with TRBJ2-3; 10 bases are a match to TRBD2. This CDR3 contains 17 residues. The germline V gene encodes CDR1 SGDLS and CDR2 YYNGEE. V was pared by 4 bases and J by 3 bases, with 11 bases of the junction left unmatched. CDR3 sequence reads: CASSRTSSGGWTDTQYF. DNA of the CDR3: TGTGCCAGCAGCCGTACATCTAGCGGGGGATGGACAGATACGCAGTATTTT. The variable domain in full, completed from reference TRBV9 and TRBJ2-3, reads DSGVTQTPKHLITATGQRVTLRCSPRSGDLSVYWYQQSLDQGLQFLIQYYNGEERAKGNILERFSAQQFPDLHSELNLSSLELGDSALYFCASSRTSSGGWTDTQYFGPGTRLTVL.

The V call is TRBV2, the J call TRBJ2-4; D uncertain. With 6 bases removed from V and 2 bases from J, the gap between germline ends came to 14 bases. Germline V gives CDR1 SNHLY, CDR2 FYNNEI. This CDR3 has 15 amino acids. This CDR3 reads CASRPDGGTKNIQYF. DNA of the CDR3: TGTGCCAGCAGGCCCGACGGTGGGACCAAAAACATTCAGTACTTC.

In its sample, this clone was seen once. This sequence joins TRBV6-2 or TRBV6-3 and TRBJ2-7; maybe TRBD2 (5 bases). Per the germline V gene, CDR1 is MNHEY and CDR2 is SVGEGT. This CDR3 has 14 amino acids. Trimming left V 0 bases short and J 2 bases short, with 8 bases between. In nucleotides, the CDR3 is TGTGCCAGCAGTTACTCCCGGGGAACCTACGAGCAGTACTTC. Translation: CASSYSRGTYEQYF.

V and J are TRBV2 and TRBJ1-2; 8 positions match TRBD1. The CDR3 runs 14 residues. Trimming removed 1 base from V and 8 bases from J; junction bases left unmatched: 6. Germline V gives CDR1 SNHLY, CDR2 FYNNEI. The CDR3 region has the DNA TGTGCCAGCAGTGAAGGCCGGGACAGGTCGGGCTACACCTTC. It specifies CASSEGRDRSGYTF.

The chain combines TRBV5-1 with TRBJ1-6, with D maybe TRBD1 (5 bases). This CDR3 is built from 15 residues. Germline V CDR1 and CDR2: SGHRS, YFSETQ. Trimming removed 0 bases from V and 9 bases from J, with 13 bases in between. CDR3 region: CASSLEGFPTSPLHF. For the CDR3, the DNA is TGCGCCAGCAGCTTGGAGGGGTTCCCTACTTCACCCCTCCACTTT.